Here is one T cell receptor beta chain with its context. This sample is drawn from a study of cytomegalovirus exposure and HLA in healthy donors. 13 Jbeta primers and 60 Vbeta primers were used for the PCR. The table came from immunoSEQ multiplex PCR; TCRdb's copy has only in-frame clones and leaves some out. The data show some 150,000 clones, roughly 75% seen once. The CDR3 length is 15 residues. Germline V gene data show CDR1 as SGHNT and CDR2 as YYREEE (reference sequence). Trimming removed 0 bases at V and 3 bases at J, with 13 bases between. The specimen was PBMCs. The chain joins TRBV5-4 to TRBJ2-7; TRBD1 might be the D (6 bases). The sequence derives from a man aged 40-49 years in good health and CMV-seronegative. CDR3 loop: CASSLEPGASYEQYF. CDR3 in DNA: TGTGCCAGCAGCTTGGAACCAGGGGCAAGCTACGAGCAGTACTTC. The entire variable domain, with the rest obtained from reference TRBV5-4 and TRBJ2-7, is as follows: ETGVTQSPTHLIKTRGQQVTLRCSSQSGHNTVSWYQQALGQGPQFIFQYYREEENGRGNFPPRFSGLQFPNYSSELNVNALELDDSALYLCASSLEPGASYEQYFGPGTRLTVT.